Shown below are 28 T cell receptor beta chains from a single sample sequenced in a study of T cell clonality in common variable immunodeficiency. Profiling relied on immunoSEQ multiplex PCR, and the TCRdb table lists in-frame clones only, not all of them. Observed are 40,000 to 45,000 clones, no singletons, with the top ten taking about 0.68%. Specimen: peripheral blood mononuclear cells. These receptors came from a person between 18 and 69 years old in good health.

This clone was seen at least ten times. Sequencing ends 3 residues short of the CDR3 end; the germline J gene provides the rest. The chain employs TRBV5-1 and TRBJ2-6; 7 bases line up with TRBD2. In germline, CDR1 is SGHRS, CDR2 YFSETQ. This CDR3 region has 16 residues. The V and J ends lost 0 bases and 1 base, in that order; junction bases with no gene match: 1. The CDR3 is CASSLAGGSGANVLTF. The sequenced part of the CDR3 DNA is TGCGCCAGCAGCTTGGCGGGGGGTTCTGGGGCCAACGTC.

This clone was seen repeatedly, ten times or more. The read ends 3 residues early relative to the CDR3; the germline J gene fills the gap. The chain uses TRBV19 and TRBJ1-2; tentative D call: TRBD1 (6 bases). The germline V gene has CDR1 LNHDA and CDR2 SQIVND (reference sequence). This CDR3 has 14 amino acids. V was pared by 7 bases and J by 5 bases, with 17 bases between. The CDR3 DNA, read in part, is TGTGCCAGTACCCCAAGGGGGGGCGCTTATGGC. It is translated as CASTPRGGAYG. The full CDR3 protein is CASTPRGGAYGYTF.

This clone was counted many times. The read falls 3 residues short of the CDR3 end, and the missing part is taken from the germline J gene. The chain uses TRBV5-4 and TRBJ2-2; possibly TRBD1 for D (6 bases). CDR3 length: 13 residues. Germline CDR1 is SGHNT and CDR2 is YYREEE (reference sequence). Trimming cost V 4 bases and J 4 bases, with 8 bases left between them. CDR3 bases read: TGTGCCAGCAGCCAGGACAGCACCGGGGAG. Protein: CASSQDSTGE. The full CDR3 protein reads CASSQDSTGELFF.

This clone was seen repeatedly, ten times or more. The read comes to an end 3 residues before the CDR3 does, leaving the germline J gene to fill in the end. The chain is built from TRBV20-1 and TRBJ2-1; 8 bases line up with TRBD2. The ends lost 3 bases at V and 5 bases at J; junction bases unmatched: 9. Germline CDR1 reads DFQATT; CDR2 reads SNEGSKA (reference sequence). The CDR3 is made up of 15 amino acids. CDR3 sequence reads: CSAREAGAKDNEQFF. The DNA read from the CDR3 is TGCAGTGCTAGGGAAGCGGGAGCGAAGGACAATGAG.

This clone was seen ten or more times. The CDR3 is CASSSTLGFSYEQYF. CDR3 bases read: TGTGCCAGCAGCTCCACCCTGGGCTTCTCCTACGAG. The genes are TRBV7-6 and TRBJ2-7; D remains ambiguous. Read coverage stops 3 residues before the CDR3 terminus; the germline J gene supplies the remainder. V gave up 4 bases and J gave up 0 bases, with 13 bases separating them. The germline gives CDR1 SGHVS, CDR2 FNYEAQ. The CDR3 covers 15 residues.

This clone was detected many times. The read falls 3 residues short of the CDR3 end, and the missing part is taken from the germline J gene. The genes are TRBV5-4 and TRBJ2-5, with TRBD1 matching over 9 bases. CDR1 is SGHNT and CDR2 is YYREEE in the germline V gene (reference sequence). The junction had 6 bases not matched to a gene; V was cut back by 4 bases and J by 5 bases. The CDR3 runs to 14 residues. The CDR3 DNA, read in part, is TGTGCCAGCAGCGCCTGGGACAGGGAGGAGACC. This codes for CASSAWDREET. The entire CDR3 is CASSAWDREETQYF.

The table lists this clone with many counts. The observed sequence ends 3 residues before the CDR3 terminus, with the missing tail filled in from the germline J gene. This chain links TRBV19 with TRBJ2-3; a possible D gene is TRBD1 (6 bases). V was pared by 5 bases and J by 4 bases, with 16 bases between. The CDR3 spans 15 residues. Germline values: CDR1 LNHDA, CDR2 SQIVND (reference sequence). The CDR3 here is CASSAQRGSADTQYF. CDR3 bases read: TGTGCCAGTAGTGCTCAGAGGGGGTCAGCAGATACG.

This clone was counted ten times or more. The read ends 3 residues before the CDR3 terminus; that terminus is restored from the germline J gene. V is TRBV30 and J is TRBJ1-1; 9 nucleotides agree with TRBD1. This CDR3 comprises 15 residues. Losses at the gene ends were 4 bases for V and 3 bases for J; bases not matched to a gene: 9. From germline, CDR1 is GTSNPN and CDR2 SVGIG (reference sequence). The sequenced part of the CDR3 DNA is TGTGCCTGGACCGAGGGGACAGGGCGGCACACTGAA. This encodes CAWTEGTGRHTE. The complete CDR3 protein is CAWTEGTGRHTEAFF.

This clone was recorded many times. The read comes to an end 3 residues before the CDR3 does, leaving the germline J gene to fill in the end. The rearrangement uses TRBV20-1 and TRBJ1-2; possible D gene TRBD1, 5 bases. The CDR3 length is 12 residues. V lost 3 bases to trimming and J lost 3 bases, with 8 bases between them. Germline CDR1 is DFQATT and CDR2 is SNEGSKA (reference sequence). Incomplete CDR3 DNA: TGCAGTGCTAGCAGGGAAGACTATGGC. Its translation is CSASREDYG. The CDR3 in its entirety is CSASREDYGYTF.

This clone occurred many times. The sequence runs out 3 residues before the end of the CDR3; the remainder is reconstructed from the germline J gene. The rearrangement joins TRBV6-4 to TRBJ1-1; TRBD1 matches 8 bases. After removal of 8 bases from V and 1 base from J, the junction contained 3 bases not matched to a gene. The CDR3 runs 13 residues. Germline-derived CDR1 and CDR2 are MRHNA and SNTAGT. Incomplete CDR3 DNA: TGTGCCAGCTCGGACAGGGAGAACACTGAA. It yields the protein CASSDRENTE. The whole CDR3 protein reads CASSDRENTEAFF.

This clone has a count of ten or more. The chain's CDR3 is CASSAGGTGGWDEQFF. The sequenced CDR3 bases are TGTGCCAGCAGCGCGGGTGGGACAGGGGGCTGGGATGAG. This chain joins TRBV9 and TRBJ2-1; TRBD1 aligns across 12 bases. The read ends 3 residues early relative to the CDR3; the germline J gene fills the gap. The CDR3 runs 16 residues. Trimming removed 3 bases from V and 8 bases from J; junction bases left unmatched: 9. The germline CDR1 and CDR2 sequences are SGDLS and YYNGEE.

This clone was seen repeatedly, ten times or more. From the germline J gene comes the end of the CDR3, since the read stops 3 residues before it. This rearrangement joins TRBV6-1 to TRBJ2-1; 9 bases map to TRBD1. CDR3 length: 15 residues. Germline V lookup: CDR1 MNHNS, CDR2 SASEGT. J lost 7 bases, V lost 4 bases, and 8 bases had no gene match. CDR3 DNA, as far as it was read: TGTGCCAGCAGTGGTCGGACAGGGGTTGGAAATGAG. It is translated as CASSGRTGVGNE. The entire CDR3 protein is CASSGRTGVGNEQFF.

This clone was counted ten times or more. The part of the CDR3 DNA that was read is TGCAGTGTCGCTACTCCTCCTCAAAGCTCCTACAATGAG. This encodes CSVATPPQSSYNE. The whole CDR3 protein is CSVATPPQSSYNEQFF. The chain uses TRBV20-1 and TRBJ2-1; D is unclear. The CDR3 goes on 3 residues after the read ends, and that part is filled in from the germline J gene. Germline CDR1 DFQATT, CDR2 SNEGSKA (reference sequence). Trimming removed 7 bases at V and 0 bases at J, with 19 bases between. This CDR3 comprises 16 residues.

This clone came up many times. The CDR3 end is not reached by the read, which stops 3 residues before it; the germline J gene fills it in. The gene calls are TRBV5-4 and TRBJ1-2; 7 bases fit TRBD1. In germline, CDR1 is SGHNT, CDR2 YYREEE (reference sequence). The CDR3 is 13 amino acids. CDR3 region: CAFYRGHSLGYTF. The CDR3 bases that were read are TGTGCCTTTTACAGGGGCCACTCTTTGGGC.

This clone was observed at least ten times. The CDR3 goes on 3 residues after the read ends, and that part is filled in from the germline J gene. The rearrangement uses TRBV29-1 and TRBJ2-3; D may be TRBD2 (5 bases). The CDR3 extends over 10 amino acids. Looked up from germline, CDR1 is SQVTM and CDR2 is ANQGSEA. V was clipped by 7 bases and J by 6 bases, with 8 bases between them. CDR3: CSAERDTQYF. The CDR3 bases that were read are TGCAGCGCCGAGCGGGATACG.

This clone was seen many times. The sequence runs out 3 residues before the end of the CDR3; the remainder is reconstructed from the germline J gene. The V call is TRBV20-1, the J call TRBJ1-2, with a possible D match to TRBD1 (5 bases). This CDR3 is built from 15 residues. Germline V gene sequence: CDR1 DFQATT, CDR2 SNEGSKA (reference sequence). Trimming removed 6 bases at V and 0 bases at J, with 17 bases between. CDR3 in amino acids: CSARTQGLTNYGYTF. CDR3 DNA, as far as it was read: TGCAGTGCCCGAACCCAGGGCCTCACTAACTATGGC.

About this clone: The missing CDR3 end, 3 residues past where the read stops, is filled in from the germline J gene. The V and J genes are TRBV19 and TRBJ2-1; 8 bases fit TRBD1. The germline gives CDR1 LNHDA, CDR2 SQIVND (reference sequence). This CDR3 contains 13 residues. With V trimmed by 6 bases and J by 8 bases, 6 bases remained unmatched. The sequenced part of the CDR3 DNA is TGTGCCAGTAGCGACAGGGGTTATGATGAG. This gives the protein CASSDRGYDE. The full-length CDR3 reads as CASSDRGYDEQFF.

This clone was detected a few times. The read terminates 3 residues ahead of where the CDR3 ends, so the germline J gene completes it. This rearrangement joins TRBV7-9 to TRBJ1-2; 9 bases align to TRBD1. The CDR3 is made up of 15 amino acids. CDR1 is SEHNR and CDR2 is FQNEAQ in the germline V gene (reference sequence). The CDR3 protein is CASSPQDRGSYDYTF. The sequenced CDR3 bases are TGTGCCAGCAGCCCCCAGGACAGGGGTTCTTACGAC.

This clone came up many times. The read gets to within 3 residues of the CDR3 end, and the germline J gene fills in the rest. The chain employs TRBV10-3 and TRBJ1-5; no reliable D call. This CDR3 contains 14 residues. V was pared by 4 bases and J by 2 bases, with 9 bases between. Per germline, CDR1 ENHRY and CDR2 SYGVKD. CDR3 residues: CAISGGMGNQPQHF. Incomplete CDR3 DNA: TGTGCCATCAGTGGAGGCATGGGCAATCAGCCC.

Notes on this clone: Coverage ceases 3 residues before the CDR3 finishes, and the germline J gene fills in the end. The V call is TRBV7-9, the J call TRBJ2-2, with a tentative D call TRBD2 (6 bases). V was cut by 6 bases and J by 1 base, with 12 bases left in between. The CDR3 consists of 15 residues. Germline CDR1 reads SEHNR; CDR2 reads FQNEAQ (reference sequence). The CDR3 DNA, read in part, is TGTGCCAGCAGGTCGGGGGTTGGGAACACCGGGGAG. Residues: CASRSGVGNTGE. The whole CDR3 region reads CASRSGVGNTGELFF.

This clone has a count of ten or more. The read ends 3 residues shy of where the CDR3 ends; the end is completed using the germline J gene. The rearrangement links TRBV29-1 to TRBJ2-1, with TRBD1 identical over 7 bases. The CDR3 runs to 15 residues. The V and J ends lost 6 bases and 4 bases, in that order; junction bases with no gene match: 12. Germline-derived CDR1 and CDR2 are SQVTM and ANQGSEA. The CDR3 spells CSVVTGTVRYNEQFF. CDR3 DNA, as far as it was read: TGCAGCGTAGTTACCGGGACAGTACGTTACAATGAG.

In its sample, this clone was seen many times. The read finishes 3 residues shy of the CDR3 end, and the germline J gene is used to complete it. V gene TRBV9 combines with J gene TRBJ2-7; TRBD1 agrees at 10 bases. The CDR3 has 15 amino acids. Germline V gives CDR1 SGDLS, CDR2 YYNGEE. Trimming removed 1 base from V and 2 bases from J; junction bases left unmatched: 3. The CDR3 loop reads CASSVRTGGTYEQYF. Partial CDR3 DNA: TGTGCCAGCAGCGTAAGGACAGGGGGTACCTACGAG.

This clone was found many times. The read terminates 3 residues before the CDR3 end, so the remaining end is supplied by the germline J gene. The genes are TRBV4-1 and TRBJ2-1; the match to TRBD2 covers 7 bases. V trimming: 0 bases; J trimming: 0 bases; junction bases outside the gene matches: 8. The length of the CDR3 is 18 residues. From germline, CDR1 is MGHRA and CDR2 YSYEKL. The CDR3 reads CASSQDLWGGISYNEQFF. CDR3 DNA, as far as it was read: TGCGCCAGCAGCCAAGATTTATGGGGGGGGATCTCCTACAATGAG.

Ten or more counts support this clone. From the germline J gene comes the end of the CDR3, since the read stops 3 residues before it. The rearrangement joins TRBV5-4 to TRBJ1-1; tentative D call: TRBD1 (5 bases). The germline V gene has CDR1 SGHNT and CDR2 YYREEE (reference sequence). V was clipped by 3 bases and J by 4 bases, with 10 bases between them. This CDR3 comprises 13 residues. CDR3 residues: CASSSGGTTEAFF. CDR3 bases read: TGTGCCAGCAGCTCGGGGGGGACCACTGAA.

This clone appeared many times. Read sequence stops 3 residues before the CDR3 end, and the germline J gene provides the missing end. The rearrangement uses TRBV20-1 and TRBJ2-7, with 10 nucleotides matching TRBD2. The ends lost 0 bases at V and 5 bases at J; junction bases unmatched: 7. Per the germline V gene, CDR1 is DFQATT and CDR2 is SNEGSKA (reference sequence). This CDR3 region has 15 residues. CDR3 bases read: TGCAGTGCTAGAGATGTCCTAGCGGGAGTACACGAG. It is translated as CSARDVLAGVHE. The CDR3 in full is CSARDVLAGVHEQYF.

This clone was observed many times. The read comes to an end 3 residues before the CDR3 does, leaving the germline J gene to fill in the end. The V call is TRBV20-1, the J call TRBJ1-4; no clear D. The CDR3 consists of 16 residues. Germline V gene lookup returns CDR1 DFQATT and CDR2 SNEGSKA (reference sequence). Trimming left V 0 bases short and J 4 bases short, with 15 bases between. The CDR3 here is CSARDRGRAYNEKLFF. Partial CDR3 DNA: TGCAGTGCTAGAGACCGTGGAAGGGCCTATAATGAAAAA.

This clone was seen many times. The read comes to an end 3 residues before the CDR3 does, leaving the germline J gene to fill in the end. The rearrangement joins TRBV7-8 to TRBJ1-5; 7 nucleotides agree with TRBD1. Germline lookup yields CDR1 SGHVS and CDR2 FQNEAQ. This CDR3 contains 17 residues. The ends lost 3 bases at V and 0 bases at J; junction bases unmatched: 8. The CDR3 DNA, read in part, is TGTGCCAGCAGCTTCGGGACAGCGCCATATAGCAATCAGCCC. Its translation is CASSFGTAPYSNQP. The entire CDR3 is CASSFGTAPYSNQPQHF.

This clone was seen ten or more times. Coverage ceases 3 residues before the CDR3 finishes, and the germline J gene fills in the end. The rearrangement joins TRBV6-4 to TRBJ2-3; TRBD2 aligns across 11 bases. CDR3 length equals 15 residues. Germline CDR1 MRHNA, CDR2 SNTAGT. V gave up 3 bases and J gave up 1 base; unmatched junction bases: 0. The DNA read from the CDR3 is TGTGCCAGCAGTGAGACTAGCGGGGGCACAGATACG. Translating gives CASSETSGGTDT. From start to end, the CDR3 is CASSETSGGTDTQYF.